This T cell receptor beta chain stems from a study of cytomegalovirus exposure and HLA in healthy donors. This CDR3 comprises 16 residues. The germline V gene encodes CDR1 SGHVS and CDR2 FQNEAQ. V trimming: 3 bases; J trimming: 0 bases; junction bases outside the gene matches: 5. This clone has just a few counts. Use of 60 Vbeta and 13 Jbeta primers characterized the PCR. TCRdb's copy holds only in-frame clones and misses some; the assay was immunoSEQ multiplex PCR. Altogether more than 100,000 clones are present, around 76% being singletons, with the ten largest covering roughly 30%. The clonotype comes from a man aged 55 to 70 in good health and CMV-seropositive. The genes are TRBV7-8 and TRBJ1-3, with 7 bases lining up with TRBD1. The specimen sequenced was PBMCs. The CDR3 region is CASSFPDRNSGNTIYF. The CDR3 nucleotides read TGTGCCAGCAGCTTCCCGGACAGGAACTCTGGAAACACCATATATTTT. Together with reference TRBV7-8 and TRBJ1-3, the CDR3 gives the full variable domain: GAGVSQSPRYKVAKRGQDVALRCDPISGHVSLFWYQQALGQGPEFLTYFQNEAQLDKSGLPSDRFFAERPEGSVSTLKIQRTQQEDSAVYLCASSFPDRNSGNTIYFGEGSWLTVV.